This paragraph covers one TCR beta chain sequence. The junction does not match germline at one end; this may be a read error. Assay: immunoSEQ multiplex PCR; the TCRdb copy retains only in-frame clones and omits some. The sample includes about 69,000 clones, over 75% seen only once; the top ten take roughly 0.29%. These data belong to a study of T cell changes during pregnancy in multiple sclerosis. Germline V lookup: CDR1 SGHDT, CDR2 YYEEEE. There are 12 residues in the CDR3. Specimen: CD4+ T cells from peripheral blood mononuclear cells, collected in the third trimester of pregnancy. The chain has TRBV5-6 and TRBJ2-1; D possibly corresponds to TRBD2 (5 bases). The TCR sequence derives from a female donor in good health, enrolled as a control in a pregnancy study. CDR3 protein: CASSLGGLEEVF. CDR3 DNA sequence: TGTGCCAGCAGCTTAGGCGGGCTCGAGGAAGTCTTC.